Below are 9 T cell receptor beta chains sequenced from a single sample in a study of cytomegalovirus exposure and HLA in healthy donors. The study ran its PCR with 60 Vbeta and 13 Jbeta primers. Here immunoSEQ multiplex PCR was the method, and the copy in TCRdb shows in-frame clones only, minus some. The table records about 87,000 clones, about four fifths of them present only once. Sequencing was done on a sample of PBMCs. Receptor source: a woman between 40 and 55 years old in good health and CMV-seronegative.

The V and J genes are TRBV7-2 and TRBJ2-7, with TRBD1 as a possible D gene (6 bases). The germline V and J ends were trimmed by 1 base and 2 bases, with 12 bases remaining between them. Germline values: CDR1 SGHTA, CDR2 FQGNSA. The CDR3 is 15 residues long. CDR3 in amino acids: CASSLDPTGTYEQYF. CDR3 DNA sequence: TGTGCCAGCAGCTTAGACCCGACAGGAACCTACGAGCAGTACTTC. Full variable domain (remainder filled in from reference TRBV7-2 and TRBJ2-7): GAGVSQSPSNKVTEKGKDVELRCDPISGHTALYWYRQSLGQGLEFLIYFQGNSAPDKSGLPSDRFSAERTGGSVSTLTIQRTQQEDSAVYLCASSLDPTGTYEQYFGPGTRLTVT.

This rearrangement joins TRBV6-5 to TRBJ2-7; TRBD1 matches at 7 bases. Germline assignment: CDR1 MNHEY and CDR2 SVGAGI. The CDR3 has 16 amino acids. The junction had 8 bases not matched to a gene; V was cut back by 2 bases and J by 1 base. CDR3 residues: CASSYGSGTASYEQYF. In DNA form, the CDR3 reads TGTGCCAGCAGTTACGGCTCCGGGACAGCTTCCTACGAGCAGTACTTC.

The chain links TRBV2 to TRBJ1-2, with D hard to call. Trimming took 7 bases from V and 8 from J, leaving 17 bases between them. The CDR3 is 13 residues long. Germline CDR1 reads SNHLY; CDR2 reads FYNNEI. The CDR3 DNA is TGTGCCAGCACCCCGAAACGCGGTACCGGCTACACCTTC. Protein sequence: CASTPKRGTGYTF.

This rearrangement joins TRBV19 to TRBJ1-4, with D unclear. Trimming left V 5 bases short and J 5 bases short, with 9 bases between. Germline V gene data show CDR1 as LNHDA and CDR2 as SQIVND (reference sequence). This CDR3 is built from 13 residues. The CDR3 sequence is CASSYRGNEKLFF. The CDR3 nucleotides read TGTGCCAGTAGTTACCGAGGGAATGAAAAACTGTTTTTT.

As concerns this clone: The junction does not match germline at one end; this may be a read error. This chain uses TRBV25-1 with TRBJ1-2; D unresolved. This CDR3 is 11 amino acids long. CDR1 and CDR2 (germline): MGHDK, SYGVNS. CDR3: CASSDPQRYPF. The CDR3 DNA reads TGTGCCAGCAGTGACCCCCAGCGCTACCCCTTC.

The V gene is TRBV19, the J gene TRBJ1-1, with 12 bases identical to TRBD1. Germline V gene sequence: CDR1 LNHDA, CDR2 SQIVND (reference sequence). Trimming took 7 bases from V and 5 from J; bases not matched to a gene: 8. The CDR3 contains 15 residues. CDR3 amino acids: CASTRDRGRWTEAFF. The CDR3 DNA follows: TGTGCCAGTACCCGGGACAGGGGGCGTTGGACTGAAGCTTTCTTT.

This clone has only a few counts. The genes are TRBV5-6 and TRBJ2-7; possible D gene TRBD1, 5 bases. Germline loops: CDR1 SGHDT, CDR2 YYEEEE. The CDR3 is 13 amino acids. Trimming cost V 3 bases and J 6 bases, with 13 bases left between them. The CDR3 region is CASSYPRGSEQYF. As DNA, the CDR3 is TGTGCCAGCAGCTATCCTAGGGGATCCGAGCAGTACTTC.

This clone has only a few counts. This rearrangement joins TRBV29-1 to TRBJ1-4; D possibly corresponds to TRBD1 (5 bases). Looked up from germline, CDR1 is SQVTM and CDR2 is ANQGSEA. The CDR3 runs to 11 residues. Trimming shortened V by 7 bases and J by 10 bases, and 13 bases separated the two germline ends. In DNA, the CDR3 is TGCAGCGGGGACTTGGGGGGAAAACTGTTTTTT. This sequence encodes CSGDLGGKLFF.

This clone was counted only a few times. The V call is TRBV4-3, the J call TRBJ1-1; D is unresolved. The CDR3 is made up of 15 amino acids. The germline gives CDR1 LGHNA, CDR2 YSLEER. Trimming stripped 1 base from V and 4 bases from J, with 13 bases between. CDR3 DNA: TGCGCCAGCAGCCAAGGGACTGTGCTTGGCACTGAAGCTTTCTTT. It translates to CASSQGTVLGTEAFF.